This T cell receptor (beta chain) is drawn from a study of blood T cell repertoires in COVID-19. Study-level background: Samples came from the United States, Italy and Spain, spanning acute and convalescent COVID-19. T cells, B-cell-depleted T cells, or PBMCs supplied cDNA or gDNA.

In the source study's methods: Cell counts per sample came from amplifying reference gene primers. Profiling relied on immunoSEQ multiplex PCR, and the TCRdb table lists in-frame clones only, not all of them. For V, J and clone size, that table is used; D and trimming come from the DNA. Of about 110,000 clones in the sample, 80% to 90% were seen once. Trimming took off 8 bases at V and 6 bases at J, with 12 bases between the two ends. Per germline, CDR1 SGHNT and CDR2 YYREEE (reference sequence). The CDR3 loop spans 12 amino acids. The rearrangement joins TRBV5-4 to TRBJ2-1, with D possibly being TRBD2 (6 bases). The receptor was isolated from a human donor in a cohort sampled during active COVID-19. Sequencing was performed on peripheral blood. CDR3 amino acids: CASKEGGNEQFF. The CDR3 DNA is TGTGCCAGTAAGGAGGGCGGCAATGAGCAGTTCTTC. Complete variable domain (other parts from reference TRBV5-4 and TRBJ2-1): ETGVTQSPTHLIKTRGQQVTLRCSSQSGHNTVSWYQQALGQGPQFIFQYYREEENGRGNFPPRFSGLQFPNYSSELNVNALELDDSALYLCASKEGGNEQFFGPGTRLTVL.